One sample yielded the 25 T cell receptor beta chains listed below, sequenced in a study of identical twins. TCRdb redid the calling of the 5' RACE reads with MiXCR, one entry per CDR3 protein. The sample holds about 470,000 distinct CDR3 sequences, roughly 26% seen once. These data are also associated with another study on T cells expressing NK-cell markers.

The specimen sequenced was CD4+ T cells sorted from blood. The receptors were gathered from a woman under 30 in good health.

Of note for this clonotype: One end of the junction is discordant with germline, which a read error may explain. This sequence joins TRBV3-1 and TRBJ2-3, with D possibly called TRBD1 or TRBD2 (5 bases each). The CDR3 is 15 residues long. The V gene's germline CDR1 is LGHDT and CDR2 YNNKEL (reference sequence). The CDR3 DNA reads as TGTGCCAGCAGCCTGGGACCCATGGGCACGGATACGCAGTATTTT. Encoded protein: CASSLGPMGTDTQYF.

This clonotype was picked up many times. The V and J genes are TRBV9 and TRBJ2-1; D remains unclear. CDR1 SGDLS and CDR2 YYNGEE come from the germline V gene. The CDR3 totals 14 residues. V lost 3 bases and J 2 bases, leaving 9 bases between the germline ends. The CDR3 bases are TGTGCCAGCAGCGCCCAGCCAACCTACAATGAGCAGTTCTTC. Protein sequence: CASSAQPTYNEQFF.

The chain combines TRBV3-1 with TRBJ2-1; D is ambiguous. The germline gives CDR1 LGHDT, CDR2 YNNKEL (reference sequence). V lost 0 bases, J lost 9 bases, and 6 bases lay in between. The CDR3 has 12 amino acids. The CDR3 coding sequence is TGTGCCAGCAGCCAAGAGTGGGGTGAGCAGTTCTTC. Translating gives CASSQEWGEQFF.

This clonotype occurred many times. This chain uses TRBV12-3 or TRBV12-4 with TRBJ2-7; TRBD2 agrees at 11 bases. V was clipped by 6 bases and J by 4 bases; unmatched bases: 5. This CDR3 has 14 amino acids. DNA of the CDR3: TGTGCCAGCAGGGACACTAGCGGGAGTTACGAGCAGTACTTC. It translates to CASRDTSGSYEQYF.

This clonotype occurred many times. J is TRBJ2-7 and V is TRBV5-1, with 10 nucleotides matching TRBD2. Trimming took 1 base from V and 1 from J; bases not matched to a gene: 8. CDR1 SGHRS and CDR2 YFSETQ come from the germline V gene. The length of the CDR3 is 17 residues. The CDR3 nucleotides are TGCGCCAGCAGCTTGACCCTAGCGGGAGCGGGATCCTACGAGCAGTACTTC. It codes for CASSLTLAGAGSYEQYF.

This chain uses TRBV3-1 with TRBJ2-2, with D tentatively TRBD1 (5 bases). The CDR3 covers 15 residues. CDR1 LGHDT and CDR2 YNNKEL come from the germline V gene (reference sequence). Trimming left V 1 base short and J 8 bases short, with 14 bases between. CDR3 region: CASSQVPGWSGELFF. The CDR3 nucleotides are TGTGCCAGCAGCCAAGTCCCAGGGTGGTCGGGGGAGCTGTTTTTT.

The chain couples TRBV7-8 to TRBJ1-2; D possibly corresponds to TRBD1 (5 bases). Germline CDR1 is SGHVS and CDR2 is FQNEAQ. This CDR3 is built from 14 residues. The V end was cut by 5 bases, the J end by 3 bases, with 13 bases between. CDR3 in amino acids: CASSSREGYYGYTF. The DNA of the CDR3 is TGTGCCAGCAGCAGCCGCGAGGGGTACTATGGCTACACCTTC.

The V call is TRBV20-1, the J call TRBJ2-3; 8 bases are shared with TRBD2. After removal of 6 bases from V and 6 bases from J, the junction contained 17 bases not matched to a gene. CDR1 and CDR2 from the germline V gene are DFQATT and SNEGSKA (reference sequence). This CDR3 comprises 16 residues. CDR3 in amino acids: CSAQGVSGNTRDTQYF. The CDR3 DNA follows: TGCAGTGCCCAAGGGGTTAGCGGGAACACGAGGGATACGCAGTATTTT.

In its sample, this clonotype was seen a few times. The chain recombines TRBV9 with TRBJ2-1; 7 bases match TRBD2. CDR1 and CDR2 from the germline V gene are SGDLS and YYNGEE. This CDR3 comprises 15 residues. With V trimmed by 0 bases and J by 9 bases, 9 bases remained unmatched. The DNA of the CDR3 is TGTGCCAGCAGCGTAGCTGCGGGGGTGGGAGGTGAGCAGTTCTTC. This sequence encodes CASSVAAGVGGEQFF.

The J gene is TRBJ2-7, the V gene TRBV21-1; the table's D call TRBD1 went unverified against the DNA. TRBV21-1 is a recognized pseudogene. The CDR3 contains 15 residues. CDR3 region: CASSTSGQGSYEQYF. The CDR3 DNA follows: TGTGCCAGCAGCACCTCCGGACAGGGTTCCTACGAGCAGTACTTC.

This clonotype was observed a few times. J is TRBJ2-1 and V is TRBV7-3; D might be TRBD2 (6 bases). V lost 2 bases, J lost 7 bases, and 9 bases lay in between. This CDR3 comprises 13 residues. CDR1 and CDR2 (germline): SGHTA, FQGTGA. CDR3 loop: CASSLGRQNEQFF. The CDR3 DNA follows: TGTGCCAGCAGCTTAGGGAGGCAGAATGAGCAGTTCTTC.

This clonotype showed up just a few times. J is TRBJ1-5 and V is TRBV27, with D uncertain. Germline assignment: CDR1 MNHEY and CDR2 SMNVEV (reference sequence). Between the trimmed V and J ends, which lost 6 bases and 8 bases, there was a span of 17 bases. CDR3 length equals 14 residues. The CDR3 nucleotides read TGTGCCAGCAGCCGAAACTCACTCGTGGAGCCCCAGCATTTT. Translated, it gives CASSRNSLVEPQHF.

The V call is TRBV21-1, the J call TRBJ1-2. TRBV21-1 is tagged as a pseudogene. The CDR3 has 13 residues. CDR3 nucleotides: TGTGCCAGCATGGGGAAAGAGAACTATGGCTACACCTTC. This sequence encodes CASMGKENYGYTF.

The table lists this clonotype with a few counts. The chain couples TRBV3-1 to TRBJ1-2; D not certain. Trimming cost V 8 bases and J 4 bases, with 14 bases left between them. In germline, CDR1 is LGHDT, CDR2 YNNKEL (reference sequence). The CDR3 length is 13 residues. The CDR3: CASGRGAGYGYTF. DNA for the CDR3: TGTGCCAGCGGGCGCGGTGCTGGCTATGGCTACACCTTC.

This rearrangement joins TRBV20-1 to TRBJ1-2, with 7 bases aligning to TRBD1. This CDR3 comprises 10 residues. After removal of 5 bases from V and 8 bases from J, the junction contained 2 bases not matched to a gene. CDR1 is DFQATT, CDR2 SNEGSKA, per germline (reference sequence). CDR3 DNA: TGCAGTGCTCCAGGGGGAGGCTACACCTTC. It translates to CSAPGGGYTF.

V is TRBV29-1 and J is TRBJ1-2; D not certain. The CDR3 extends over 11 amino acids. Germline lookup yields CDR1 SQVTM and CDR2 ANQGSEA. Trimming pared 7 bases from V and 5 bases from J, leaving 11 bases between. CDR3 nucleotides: TGCAGCGCCAGAATCTGGTATGGCTACACCTTC. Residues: CSARIWYGYTF. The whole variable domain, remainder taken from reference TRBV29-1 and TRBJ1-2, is SAVISQKPSRDICQRGTSLTIQCQVDSQVTMMFWYRQQPGQSLTLIATANQGSEATYESGFVIDKFPISRPNLTFSTLTVSNMSPEDSSIYLCSARIWYGYTFGSGTRLTVV.

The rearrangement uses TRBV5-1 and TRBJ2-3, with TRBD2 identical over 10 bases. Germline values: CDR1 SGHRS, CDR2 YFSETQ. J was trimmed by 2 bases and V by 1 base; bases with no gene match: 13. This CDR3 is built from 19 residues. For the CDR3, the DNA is TGCGCCAGCAGCTTGTGGGCCAGAACTAGCGGGACCATCACAGATACGCAGTATTTT. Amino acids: CASSLWARTSGTITDTQYF.

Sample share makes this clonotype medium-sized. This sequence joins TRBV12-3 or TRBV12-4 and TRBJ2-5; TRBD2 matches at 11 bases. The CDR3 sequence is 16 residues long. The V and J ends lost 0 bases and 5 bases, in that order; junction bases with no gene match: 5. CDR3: CASSLAISGRGETQYF. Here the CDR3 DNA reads TGTGCCAGCAGTTTAGCCATTAGCGGGAGGGGCGAGACCCAGTACTTC.

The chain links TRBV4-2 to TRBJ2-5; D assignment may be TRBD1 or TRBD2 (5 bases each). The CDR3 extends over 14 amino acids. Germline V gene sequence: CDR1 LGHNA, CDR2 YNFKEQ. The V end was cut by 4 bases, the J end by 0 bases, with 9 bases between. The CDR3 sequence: CASSPEGYQETQYF. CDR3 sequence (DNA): TGTGCCAGCAGCCCCGAGGGGTACCAAGAGACCCAGTACTTC.

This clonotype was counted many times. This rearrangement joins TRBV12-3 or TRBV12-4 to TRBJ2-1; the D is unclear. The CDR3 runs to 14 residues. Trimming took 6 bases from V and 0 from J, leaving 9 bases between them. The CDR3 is CASRARSSYNEQFF. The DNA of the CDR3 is TGTGCCAGCAGAGCGAGGAGCTCCTACAATGAGCAGTTCTTC.

As DNA, the CDR3 is TGTGCCAGCAGCTTAGCCTTACTCTCGAACACTGAAGCTTTCTTT. Translation gives CASSLALLSNTEAFF. The chain combines TRBV7-2 with TRBJ1-1; no definite D call. The germline V gene encodes CDR1 SGHTA and CDR2 FQGNSA. CDR3 size: 15 residues. V was clipped by 0 bases and J by 1 base, with 9 bases between them.

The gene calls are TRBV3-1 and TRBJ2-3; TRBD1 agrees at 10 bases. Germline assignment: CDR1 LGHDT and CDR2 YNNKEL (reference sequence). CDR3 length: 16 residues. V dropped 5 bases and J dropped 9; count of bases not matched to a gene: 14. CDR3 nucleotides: TGTGCCAGCAGCGCTCCGGGACAGGGGACCGCCCGGACGCAGTATTTT. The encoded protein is CASSAPGQGTARTQYF.

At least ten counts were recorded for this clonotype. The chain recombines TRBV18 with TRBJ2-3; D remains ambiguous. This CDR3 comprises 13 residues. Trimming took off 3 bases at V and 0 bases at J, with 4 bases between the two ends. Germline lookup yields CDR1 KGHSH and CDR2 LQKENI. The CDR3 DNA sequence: TGTGCCAGCTCACCTCTAAGCACAGATACGCAGTATTTT. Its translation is CASSPLSTDTQYF.

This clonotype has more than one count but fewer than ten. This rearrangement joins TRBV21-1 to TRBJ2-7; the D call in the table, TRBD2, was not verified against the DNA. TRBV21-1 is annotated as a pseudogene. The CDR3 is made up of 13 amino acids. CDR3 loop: CATDIAGACEQYF. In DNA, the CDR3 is TGTGCCACCGACATAGCGGGAGCGTGCGAGCAGTACTTC.

CDR3 nucleotide sequence: TGCGCCAGCAGCCAAGATGTCCCACATACTACAATCTATGGCTACACCTTC. The encoded protein is CASSQDVPHTTIYGYTF. The gene calls are TRBV4-3 and TRBJ1-2, with D hard to call. The V gene lost 0 bases and the J gene lost 4 bases, with 18 bases spanning the gap. Germline V gene lookup returns CDR1 LGHNA and CDR2 YSLEER. The CDR3 contains 17 residues.